Each of the 12 T cell receptor beta chains below was sequenced from the same sample in a study of molecular identifiers for immune sequencing clone quantification (dated by TCRdb to the late 2010s). Libraries were prepared through PCR. TCRdb lists the instrument as NextSeq 500. TCRdb reprocessing: public reads trimmed at Q25 with fastp, clones called with MiXCR, in-frame beta chains kept. Every entry covers one CDR3 protein and lists the most common genes and DNA from its rows. In this sample the table shows around 300,000 distinct CDR3 sequences, about 22% of which occur a single time. The top ten clones comprise about 0.73% of the sample. The source material was naive CD8+ T cells from blood, with Jurkat cell RNA spiked in. In light of the paper, this sample's cell subset or site label describes: FACS-sorted CD8+CD4-CCR7+CD45RA+ naive T cells. The receptors stem from a human donor in good health. Some libraries in this study had Jurkat cell RNA spiked in.

As to this clonotype: The junction departs from the called germline gene at one end, perhaps through a read error. The CDR3 reads CSVEDVWGLSGDTIYF. In DNA form, the CDR3 reads TGCAGCGTTGAAGATGTCTGGGGGCTCTCTGGAGACACCATATATTTT. The chain employs TRBV29-1 and TRBJ1-3; D possibly corresponds to TRBD1 (6 bases). The length of the CDR3 is 16 residues. Per germline, CDR1 SQVTM and CDR2 ANQGSEA. Combining the CDR3 with reference TRBV29-1 and TRBJ1-3 gives the whole variable domain SAVISQKPSRDICQRGTSLTIQCQVDSQVTMMFWYRQQPGQSLTLIATANQGSEATYESGFVIDKFPISRPNLTFSTLTVSNMSPEDSSIYLCSVEDVWGLSGDTIYFGEGSWLTVV.

As regards this clonotype: This may come from a read error, since a much larger clone is one base off. The V gene is TRBV4-1, the J gene TRBJ1-5; D remains unclear. The CDR3 has 15 residues. CDR1 is MGHRA and CDR2 is YSYEKL in the germline V gene. V lost 4 bases and J lost 4, with 14 bases in between. The CDR3 spells CASSLKVGTNQPQHF. In nucleotides, the CDR3 is TGCGCCAGCAGCCTCAAAGTAGGTACGAATCAGCCCCAGCATTTT.

The table lists this clonotype with a few counts. The chain combines TRBV27 with TRBJ2-1; 8 nucleotides align to TRBD2. CDR3 length equals 14 residues. Germline V gives CDR1 MNHEY, CDR2 SMNVEV (reference sequence). The ends lost 2 bases at V and 6 bases at J; junction bases unmatched: 3. CDR3 sequence reads: CASSLTGGPNEQFF. In nucleotides, the CDR3 is TGTGCCAGCAGTTTAACGGGGGGGCCCAATGAGCAGTTCTTC.

This clonotype was observed many times. The chain joins TRBV29-1 to TRBJ2-2; D gene uncertain. Germline lookup yields CDR1 SQVTM and CDR2 ANQGSEA. Trimming shortened V by 4 bases and J by 4 bases, and 10 bases separated the two germline ends. The CDR3 extends over 13 amino acids. The CDR3 protein is CSVAVGSTGELFF. The CDR3 DNA sequence: TGCAGCGTTGCAGTCGGTAGCACCGGGGAGCTGTTTTTT.

This clonotype was counted only a few times. The chain links TRBV30 to TRBJ2-3; 7 positions agree with TRBD2. CDR1 and CDR2 from the germline V gene are GTSNPN and SVGIG (reference sequence). The V and J ends lost 0 bases and 6 bases, in that order; junction bases with no gene match: 6. This CDR3 has 14 residues. The CDR3 DNA is TGTGCCTGGAGTGTGGTGGGAGGGCTCGATACGCAGTATTTT. Translating gives CAWSVVGGLDTQYF. The entire variable domain, with the rest obtained from reference TRBV30 and TRBJ2-3, is as follows: SQTIHQWPATLVQPVGSPLSLECTVEGTSNPNLYWYRQAAGRGLQLLFYSVGIGQISSEVPQNLSASRPQDRQFILSSKKLLLSDSGFYLCAWSVVGGLDTQYFGPGTRLTVL.

This sequence joins TRBV7-9 and TRBJ1-5; D perhaps matches TRBD1 (5 bases). Deletions cut 1 base from V and 1 base from J, with 8 bases between. The CDR3 consists of 15 residues. The germline V gene has CDR1 SEHNR and CDR2 FQNEAQ (reference sequence). CDR3 bases: TGTGCCAGCAGCTTAGAAGGGGCAAGCAATCAGCCCCAGCATTTT. Its translation: CASSLEGASNQPQHF.

This clonotype was seen more than once but under ten times. V and J are TRBV13 and TRBJ2-2; 8 bases are shared with TRBD1. CDR3 length equals 15 residues. Per the germline V gene, CDR1 is PRHDT and CDR2 is FYEKMQ (reference sequence). J gave up 7 bases and V 5 bases, and 9 bases lay outside the gene matches. The DNA for the CDR3 is TGTGCCAGCAGCCACTACCAGGGGGCCCACGGGGAGCTGTTTTTT. This translates into CASSHYQGAHGELFF.

This rearrangement joins TRBV20-1 to TRBJ1-4; the match to TRBD1 covers 11 bases. J lost 4 bases, V lost 7 bases, and 29 bases had no gene match. In germline, CDR1 is DFQATT, CDR2 SNEGSKA (reference sequence). This CDR3 is 22 amino acids long. The CDR3 protein is CSGPHPSVGQGVSRHLNEKLFF. The CDR3 DNA sequence: TGCAGTGGACCCCACCCCTCAGTGGGACAGGGGGTTTCTCGACACCTTAATGAAAAACTGTTTTTT.

This clonotype was seen many times. This chain connects TRBV5-6 to TRBJ2-1, with 7 bases fitting TRBD1. CDR3 length: 14 residues. Losses at the gene ends were 4 bases for V and 2 bases for J; bases not matched to a gene: 3. Germline-derived CDR1 and CDR2 are SGHDT and YYEEEE. The CDR3 spells CASSQGQTYNEQFF. CDR3 in DNA: TGTGCCAGCAGCCAGGGACAGACCTACAATGAGCAGTTCTTC.

This clonotype was seen many times. The chain combines TRBV14 with TRBJ1-2; D gene ambiguous. The CDR3 sequence is 12 residues long. CDR1 and CDR2 (germline): SGHDN, FVKESK. Trimming removed 3 bases from V and 8 bases from J, with 10 bases in between. The CDR3 spells CASSQGGSGYTF. CDR3 coding DNA: TGTGCCAGCAGCCAGGGAGGGAGCGGCTACACCTTC.

This clonotype was recorded many times. The CDR3 protein is CASSAGPDTQYF. The CDR3, as DNA: TGTGCCAGTAGCGCGGGACCAGATACGCAGTATTTT. The rearrangement links TRBV19 to TRBJ2-3, with a weak D call TRBD2 (6 bases). Germline lookup yields CDR1 LNHDA and CDR2 SQIVND (reference sequence). Trimming stripped 6 bases from V and 4 bases from J, with 8 bases between. This CDR3 region has 12 residues.

With respect to this clonotype: The CDR3 does not end in the conserved phenylalanine or tryptophan, so this is likely a read error. The chain joins TRBV5-4 to TRBJ2-5; D ambiguous. The CDR3 totals 14 residues. CDR1 is SGHNT and CDR2 is YYREEE in the germline V gene (reference sequence). V lost 0 bases and J 2 bases, leaving 8 bases between the germline ends. The CDR3 sequence: CASSLAGLQETQYL. The CDR3 region has the DNA TGTGCCAGCAGCTTGGCCGGGCTACAAGAGACCCAGTACCTC.